The 29 T cell receptor beta chains presented below share a single source sample, sequenced in a study of T cell repertoires in cytomegalovirus infection. TCRdb independently ran MiXCR on the reads; one entry per CDR3 protein. The top ten hold roughly an eighth of the sample, which has 900,000 to 950,000 distinct CDR3 sequences, 31% seen once. Their antigens remain unidentified. The sample here was cultured CD8+ T cells from PBMCs, taken from culture after CMV antigen stimulation. The receptor source for this set is a human donor in good health (CMV status not recorded). Some clones in this sample may be carry-over from other donors' samples.

Written as DNA, the CDR3 is TGTGCCACCAGCAGAGAGACGCCCGCGGGAGAGACCCAGTACTTC. Its protein is CATSRETPAGETQYF. The rearrangement joins TRBV15 to TRBJ2-5, with a weak D call TRBD2 (5 bases). CDR1 and CDR2 from the germline V gene are LNHNV and YYDKDF (reference sequence). V gave up 0 bases and J gave up 4 bases, with 12 bases separating them. The CDR3 totals 15 residues.

This clonotype was counted only a few times. This sequence joins TRBV7-9 and TRBJ2-1, with D maybe TRBD2 (5 bases). Trimming removed 1 base from V and 9 bases from J, with 13 bases in between. Germline assignment: CDR1 SEHNR and CDR2 FQNEAQ (reference sequence). This CDR3 spans 14 amino acids. Written as DNA, the CDR3 is TGTGCCAGCAGCTTAGAAAGCGGATTCGGTGAGCAGTTCTTC. It is translated as CASSLESGFGEQFF.

This clonotype appeared a few times. The chain couples TRBV11-2 to TRBJ2-1, with 15 bases identical to TRBD2. The CDR3 consists of 15 residues. With V trimmed by 4 bases and J by 12 bases, 7 bases remained unmatched. CDR1 is SGHAT and CDR2 is FQNNGV in the germline V gene. The CDR3 spells CASSSPGLAGGLQFF. CDR3 DNA sequence: TGTGCCAGCAGCTCTCCGGGACTAGCGGGGGGCTTGCAGTTCTTC.

This clonotype has ten or more counts. This CDR3 is CASSYSSSGSYNEQFF. The CDR3 DNA follows: TGTGCCAGCAGTTACTCGTCTAGCGGGAGCTACAATGAGCAGTTCTTC. The chain carries TRBV6-5 and TRBJ2-1; 10 bases align to TRBD2. J was trimmed by 3 bases and V by 0 bases; bases with no gene match: 2. CDR3 length: 16 residues. Germline V gene sequence: CDR1 MNHEY, CDR2 SVGAGI.

The chain carries TRBV5-6 and TRBJ1-5, with 8 bases matching TRBD1. The CDR3 covers 17 residues. The V gene end was trimmed by 4 bases and the J gene end by 1 base; junction bases not matched to a gene: 10. Germline V CDR1 and CDR2: SGHDT, YYEEEE. CDR3 DNA: TGTGCCAGCAGCCTACGGACAGGGCCAAGAAGCAATCAGCCCCAGCATTTT. Protein sequence: CASSLRTGPRSNQPQHF.

This clonotype was seen a few times. CDR3 loop: CASSFSPNTGGYTF. In DNA form, the CDR3 reads TGTGCCAGCAGTTTCAGTCCCAATACAGGGGGCTACACCTTC. The chain employs TRBV27 and TRBJ1-2; tentatively, D is TRBD1 (6 bases). Deletions cut 3 bases from V and 8 bases from J, with 16 bases between. Germline V lookup: CDR1 MNHEY, CDR2 SMNVEV (reference sequence). This CDR3 spans 14 amino acids.

This clonotype was counted only a few times. The chain links TRBV7-9 to TRBJ2-7; D might be TRBD1 or TRBD2, each matching 5 bases. The germline V and J ends were trimmed by 4 bases and 0 bases, with 10 bases remaining between them. CDR1 and CDR2 from the germline V gene are SEHNR and FQNEAQ (reference sequence). There are 14 residues in the CDR3. The CDR3 bases are TGTGCCAGCAGCTCCGGGGCTTTCTCCTACGAGCAGTACTTC. Protein: CASSSGAFSYEQYF.

The gene calls are TRBV29-1 and TRBJ2-1; 9 bases are a match to TRBD1. Germline values: CDR1 SQVTM, CDR2 ANQGSEA. The CDR3 is made up of 13 amino acids. V lost 6 bases, J lost 8 bases, and 8 bases stayed unmatched. The CDR3 bases are TGCAGCGTATTGACAGGGGGTATCGATGAGCAGTTCTTC. It translates to CSVLTGGIDEQFF.

This clonotype was picked up a small number of times. This chain joins TRBV6-2 or TRBV6-3 and TRBJ1-1; 9 nucleotides agree with TRBD1. J lost 10 bases, V lost 0 bases, and 9 bases had no gene match. Germline CDR1 and CDR2: MNHEY and SVGEGT. The CDR3 is made up of 15 amino acids. The CDR3: CASSYSYRGPPGAFF. CDR3 nucleotide sequence: TGTGCCAGCAGTTACTCGTACAGGGGGCCTCCTGGAGCTTTCTTT.

J is TRBJ1-1 and V is TRBV6-6; 7 nucleotides agree with TRBD1. The ends lost 1 base at V and 7 bases at J; junction bases unmatched: 6. CDR3 size: 14 residues. The germline gives CDR1 MNHNY, CDR2 SVGAGI (reference sequence). The CDR3 DNA follows: TGTGCCAGCAGTTACTTTCCGACAGGGCTTGAAGCTTTCTTT. The encoded protein is CASSYFPTGLEAFF.

The rearrangement links TRBV19 to TRBJ1-1, with unresolved D. This CDR3 comprises 13 residues. In germline, CDR1 is LNHDA, CDR2 SQIVND (reference sequence). Trimming removed 3 bases at V and 7 bases at J, with 12 bases between. The CDR3, as DNA: TGTGCCAGTAGTATTGTACCGGGTGTTGAAGCTTTCTTT. It is translated as CASSIVPGVEAFF.

This clonotype appeared many times. In DNA, the CDR3 is TGTGCCAGCAGCTTAGCCCAGGGGGGGCCCTACAATGAGCAGTTCTTC. Its protein is CASSLAQGGPYNEQFF. This rearrangement joins TRBV7-2 to TRBJ2-1, with D possibly being TRBD1 or TRBD2 (7 bases each). Trimming removed 0 bases at V and 2 bases at J, with 11 bases between. The CDR3 length is 16 residues. Germline CDR1 and CDR2: SGHTA and FQGNSA.

This clonotype showed up just a few times. This sequence joins TRBV6-1 and TRBJ2-6; TRBD2 aligns across 10 bases. After removal of 1 base from V and 8 bases from J, the junction contained 2 bases not matched to a gene. This CDR3 comprises 15 residues. CDR1 is MNHNS and CDR2 is SASEGT in the germline V gene. CDR3 bases: TGTGCCAGCAGTGAAGGGACTAGCGGTACCAACGTCCTGACTTTC. Translated, it gives CASSEGTSGTNVLTF.

The rearrangement joins TRBV24-1 to TRBJ2-5, with D perhaps matching TRBD1 or TRBD2 (5 bases each). V was shortened by 8 bases and J by 2 bases, with 11 bases between the two germline ends. The length of the CDR3 is 13 residues. Germline lookup yields CDR1 KGHDR and CDR2 SFDVKD. In nucleotides, the CDR3 is TGTGCCACCAAGGGACCGACACAAGAGACCCAGTACTTC. It codes for CATKGPTQETQYF.

At least ten counts were recorded for this clonotype. V usage is TRBV6-1 and J usage is TRBJ2-1; 7 positions match TRBD2. Germline loops: CDR1 MNHNS, CDR2 SASEGT. This CDR3 region has 15 residues. V shed 6 bases, J shed 2 bases, and the junction held 7 bases outside the gene matches. CDR3 coding DNA: TGTGCCAGCAGCCCCTTCGGGGGGACCTACAATGAGCAGTTCTTC. Translation: CASSPFGGTYNEQFF.

This clonotype was seen more than once but under ten times. This chain connects TRBV5-5 to TRBJ2-1; D uncertain. V lost 0 bases to trimming and J lost 7 bases, with 14 bases between them. The germline gives CDR1 SGHKS, CDR2 YYEKEE (reference sequence). This CDR3 contains 15 residues. DNA of the CDR3: TGTGCCAGCAGCTTGGATGGACGGACCGGGAATGAGCAGTTCTTC. Translating it yields CASSLDGRTGNEQFF.

The rearrangement links TRBV14 to TRBJ1-1, with 10 bases identical to TRBD1. CDR1 SGHDN and CDR2 FVKESK come from the germline V gene. The CDR3 runs to 18 residues. With V trimmed by 2 bases and J by 0 bases, 9 bases remained unmatched. The chain's CDR3 is CASSQIGQGVRMNTEAFF. In DNA, the CDR3 is TGTGCCAGCAGCCAAATAGGACAGGGGGTACGCATGAACACTGAAGCTTTCTTT. The whole variable domain, filled in from reference TRBV14 and TRBJ1-1, reads EAGVTQFPSHSVIEKGQTVTLRCDPISGHDNLYWYRRVMGKEIKFLLHFVKESKQDESGMPNNRFLAERTGGTYSTLKVQPAELEDSGVYFCASSQIGQGVRMNTEAFFGQGTRLTVV.

V and J are TRBV4-3 and TRBJ1-1, with 9 positions matching TRBD1. Germline lookup yields CDR1 LGHNA and CDR2 YSLEER. Unmatched junction bases numbered 8, after V lost 3 bases and J lost 3 bases. This CDR3 spans 16 amino acids. CDR3 DNA sequence: TGCGCCAGCAGCCATTTACCGGGACAGGGTTACACTGAAGCTTTCTTT. It translates to CASSHLPGQGYTEAFF.

The chain is built from TRBV6-5 and TRBJ2-7; no reliable D call. The germline V gene encodes CDR1 MNHEY and CDR2 SVGAGI. The CDR3 has 13 residues. Trimming pared 7 bases from V and 6 bases from J, leaving 16 bases between. This CDR3 is CASTAKLGSEQYV. The CDR3, as DNA: TGTGCCAGCACCGCGAAGTTGGGCAGCGAGCAGTACGTC.

The chain is built from TRBV11-2 and TRBJ2-1, with unresolved D. The CDR3 runs 13 residues. Between the trimmed V and J ends, which lost 5 bases and 9 bases, there was a span of 14 bases. The V gene's germline CDR1 is SGHAT and CDR2 FQNNGV. CDR3 sequence (DNA): TGTGCCAGCAGCCCGTCTCTGCAGATTGAGCAGTTCTTC. Translating gives CASSPSLQIEQFF. Complete variable domain (other parts from reference TRBV11-2 and TRBJ2-1): EAGVAQSPRYKIIEKRQSVAFWCNPISGHATLYWYQQILGQGPKLLIQFQNNGVVDDSQLPKDRFSAERLKGVDSTLKIQPAKLEDSAVYLCASSPSLQIEQFFGPGTRLTVL.

This clonotype occurred a few times. V is TRBV7-6 and J is TRBJ2-1; a weak D match, TRBD2 (6 bases). This CDR3 spans 17 amino acids. Germline lookup yields CDR1 SGHVS and CDR2 FNYEAQ. V lost 6 bases to trimming and J lost 1 base, with 19 bases between them. The CDR3 DNA sequence: TGTGCCAGCAGTTCAACCGGTGGGCGGGGATCCTACAATGAGCAGTTCTTC. Its protein product is CASSSTGGRGSYNEQFF.

The rearrangement joins TRBV7-6 to TRBJ2-2, with D possibly TRBD1 on 6 matching bases. The CDR3 consists of 16 residues. Germline CDR1 and CDR2: SGHVS and FNYEAQ. V was trimmed by 7 bases and J by 2 bases, leaving 17 bases between them. The CDR3 bases are TGTGCCAGCACCAGTCCCGGGACAAGAAACACCGGGGAGCTGTTTTTT. Translating it yields CASTSPGTRNTGELFF. Combining the CDR3 with reference TRBV7-6 and TRBJ2-2 gives the whole variable domain GAGVSQSPRYKVTKRGQDVALRCDPISGHVSLYWYRQALGQGPEFLTYFNYEAQQDKSGLPNDRFSAERPEGSISTLTIQRTEQRDSAMYRCASTSPGTRNTGELFFGEGSRLTVL.

The chain is built from TRBV6-2 or TRBV6-3 and TRBJ1-5, with D unresolved. This CDR3 is built from 12 residues. The ends were cut back, 0 bases at V and 12 bases at J, with 9 bases in the middle. CDR1 is MNHEY and CDR2 is SVGEGT in the germline V gene. CDR3 amino acids: CASSYSPGIQHF. CDR3 nucleotide sequence: TGTGCCAGCAGTTACTCACCGGGGATCCAGCATTTT.

V and J are TRBV11-3 and TRBJ2-1, with 9 bases that match TRBD1. Germline V lookup: CDR1 SGHNT, CDR2 YENEEA. V shed 5 bases, J shed 4 bases, and the junction held 9 bases outside the gene matches. The CDR3 is made up of 16 amino acids. The CDR3 sequence: CASSPAPGQGYNEQFF. CDR3 DNA: TGTGCCAGCAGCCCGGCACCGGGACAGGGATACAATGAGCAGTTCTTC.

This chain uses TRBV7-9 with TRBJ2-6; 7 bases match TRBD2. The CDR3 spans 14 residues. The V segment lost 11 bases and the J segment 0 bases; nucleotides outside the gene matches: 4. Per germline, CDR1 SEHNR and CDR2 FQNEAQ (reference sequence). The CDR3: CAASGGSGANVLTF. CDR3 nucleotide sequence: TGTGCCGCTTCGGGGGGCTCTGGGGCCAACGTCCTGACTTTC.

This sequence joins TRBV19 and TRBJ1-5; D is unclear. CDR1 and CDR2 (germline): LNHDA, SQIVND (reference sequence). With 4 bases removed from V and 9 bases from J, the gap between germline ends came to 10 bases. The CDR3 covers 12 residues. The CDR3 bases are TGTGCCAGTAGTAACAGTCCCGTGCCCCAGCATTTT. It specifies CASSNSPVPQHF.

The chain joins TRBV6-5 to TRBJ2-7; 9 nucleotides align to TRBD1. The CDR3 is 15 residues long. V was clipped by 5 bases and J by 3 bases; unmatched bases: 8. From germline, CDR1 is MNHEY and CDR2 SVGAGI. The CDR3 nucleotides are TGTGCCAGCAGTGCTGAGGGACAGGGATACTACGAGCAGTACTTC. Translating gives CASSAEGQGYYEQYF.

This clonotype was seen at least ten times. This rearrangement joins TRBV7-2 to TRBJ1-1; TRBD1 matches at 11 bases. The germline V gene encodes CDR1 SGHTA and CDR2 FQGNSA. The CDR3 contains 16 residues. J was trimmed by 11 bases and V by 0 bases; bases with no gene match: 11. DNA of the CDR3: TGTGCCAGCAGCTTAGCCTGGACAGGGGGCGGTAGGGGGGCTTTCTTT. Translation: CASSLAWTGGGRGAFF.

This clonotype was seen repeatedly, ten times or more. This sequence joins TRBV6-5 and TRBJ1-1; D is perhaps TRBD1 (6 bases). The CDR3 runs to 14 residues. The V gene lost 2 bases and the J gene lost 3 bases, with 10 bases spanning the gap. The germline V gene has CDR1 MNHEY and CDR2 SVGAGI. DNA of the CDR3: TGTGCCAGCAGTTACGGGGCAGGGGACACTGAAGCTTTCTTT. It encodes CASSYGAGDTEAFF.